The 2 T cell receptor beta chains below were found in one sample sequenced in a study of blood T cell repertoires in COVID-19. The data were produced by immunoSEQ multiplex PCR, yet TCRdb's version contains in-frame clones alone and is incomplete. The table lists a few hundred thousand clones, approximately 92% of them singletons, with 4% to 5% in the top ten. Sequenced: peripheral blood. These receptors all come from a woman aged 40-49 years who had recovered from COVID-19.

The chain combines TRBV5-6 with TRBJ2-5; maybe TRBD1 (5 bases). Germline CDR1 reads SGHDT; CDR2 reads YYEEEE. The CDR3 length is 14 residues. Trimming stripped 0 bases from V and 1 base from J, with 7 bases between. This CDR3 reads CASSLERGQETQYF. CDR3 DNA: TGTGCCAGCAGCTTGGAAAGGGGCCAAGAGACCCAGTACTTC.

The CDR3 DNA follows: TGTGCCAGCTCACGGACAGGCCAGAACACTGAAGCTTTCTTT. It yields the protein CASSRTGQNTEAFF. This chain connects TRBV27 to TRBJ1-1, with 7 bases aligning to TRBD1. The V segment lost 8 bases and the J segment 1 base; nucleotides outside the gene matches: 7. Germline CDR1 reads MNHEY; CDR2 reads SMNVEV (reference sequence). CDR3 size: 14 residues.